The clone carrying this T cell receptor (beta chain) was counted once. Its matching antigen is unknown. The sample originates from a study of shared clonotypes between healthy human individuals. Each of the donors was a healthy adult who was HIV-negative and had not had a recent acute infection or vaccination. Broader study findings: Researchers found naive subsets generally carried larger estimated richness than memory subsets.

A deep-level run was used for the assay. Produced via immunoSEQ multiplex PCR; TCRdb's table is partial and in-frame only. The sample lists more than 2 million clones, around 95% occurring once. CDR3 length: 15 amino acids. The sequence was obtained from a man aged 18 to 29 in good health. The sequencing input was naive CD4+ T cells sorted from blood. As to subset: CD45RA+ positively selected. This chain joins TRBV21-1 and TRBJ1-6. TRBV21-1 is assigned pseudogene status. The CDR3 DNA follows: TGTGCCAGCAGCCACGGGGGGCTCGATAATTCACCCCTCCACTTT. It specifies CASSHGGLDNSPLHF.